Reported below is one T cell receptor (beta chain). What it binds is not known. The sample originates from a study of vaccination and CD4 T cells after COVID-19. In the study overall: Vaccination of participants consisted of two doses of either BNT162b2 or mRNA-1273 vaccine.

Stated treatment: approximately nine-day PBMC culture with coronavirus spike peptide pools or control peptides (ViraFEST assay). Sequenced with the Oncomine TCR Beta short-read assay was DNA taken from cultured CD4+ T cells. TCRdb re-called the PCR reads with MiXCR, one entry per CDR3 protein. The sample gives around 12,000 distinct CDR3 sequences, less than 55% of which show up once; 20% to 25% is in the top ten. The sample consisted of cultured CD4+ T cells from blood, taken after SARS-CoV-2 vaccination. This sequence was found in a human donor with COVID-19.

Written as DNA, the CDR3 is TGTGCCAGCAGGAAAACGGTAGGGGGCACAGATACGCAGTATTTT. Amino acid sequence: CASRKTVGGTDTQYF. V is TRBV28 and J is TRBJ2-3; TRBD1 is a possible D gene (5 bases). With 6 bases removed from V and 1 base from J, the gap between germline ends came to 14 bases. Germline V CDR1 and CDR2: MDHEN, SYDVKM. The CDR3 extends over 15 amino acids.